The next 31 T cell receptor beta chains were all read from a single sample in a study of CD8 T cells in Susac syndrome. RNA was extracted with the RNeasy kit, and a quantity of about 0.45 to 1 ug was reverse transcribed using random hexamers. In TCRdb, the immunoSEQ multiplex PCR reads were re-called with MiXCR into one record per CDR3 protein. The sample includes about 190,000 distinct CDR3 sequences, 80% to 95% of them seen just once. The specimen was CD4+ T cells from PBMCs. Receptors were obtained from a human donor in good health.

This chain connects TRBV27 to TRBJ2-6; D tentatively fits TRBD1 or TRBD2 (6 bases each). Deletions cut 3 bases from V and 0 bases from J, with 27 bases between. CDR3 length equals 22 residues. The germline V gene has CDR1 MNHEY and CDR2 SMNVEV (reference sequence). This CDR3 is CASSFVRPAGTRGLSGANVLTF. CDR3 nucleotide sequence: TGTGCCAGCAGTTTCGTCCGCCCCGCCGGGACAAGGGGACTCTCTGGGGCCAACGTCCTGACTTTC.

This clonotype has just one count. Here the CDR3 reads CASSPQGGGRETQYF. The CDR3 DNA reads as TGTGCCAGCAGTCCCCAGGGGGGTGGGAGAGAGACCCAGTACTTC. The V gene is TRBV6-1, the J gene TRBJ2-5, with TRBD1 as a possible D gene (7 bases). The germline gives CDR1 MNHNS, CDR2 SASEGT. The CDR3 has 15 residues. V gave up 5 bases and J gave up 4 bases, with 17 bases separating them.

The chain couples TRBV7-9 to TRBJ2-5; possible D gene TRBD1, 6 bases. V was clipped by 3 bases and J by 4 bases, with 12 bases between them. The CDR3 is 14 residues long. Germline lookup yields CDR1 SEHNR and CDR2 FQNEAQ (reference sequence). The CDR3 spells CASSFRGGGETQYF. CDR3 coding DNA: TGTGCCAGCAGCTTCAGGGGCGGAGGAGAGACCCAGTACTTC.

V and J are TRBV3-1 and TRBJ1-3; tentative D call: TRBD1 (6 bases). This CDR3 comprises 15 residues. Germline values: CDR1 LGHDT, CDR2 YNNKEL (reference sequence). Trimming pared 0 bases from V and 2 bases from J, leaving 8 bases between. The CDR3 region is CASSQERGAGNTIYF. CDR3 sequence (DNA): TGTGCCAGCAGCCAAGAGAGGGGGGCTGGAAACACCATATATTTT.

This clonotype has only one observation. V usage is TRBV27 and J usage is TRBJ1-5; D might be TRBD1 (6 bases). CDR1 is MNHEY and CDR2 is SMNVEV in the germline V gene (reference sequence). Trimming stripped 0 bases from V and 6 bases from J, with 15 bases between. The CDR3 is 16 amino acids. The CDR3 loop is CASSLSSPGEGQPQHF. DNA of the CDR3: TGTGCCAGCAGTTTATCGTCCCCAGGGGAGGGTCAGCCCCAGCATTTT.

This clonotype was seen a single time. The rearrangement joins TRBV2 to TRBJ1-5, with D hard to call. The V end lost 3 bases, the J end lost 7 bases, and 10 bases lay between the germline ends. The germline CDR1 and CDR2 sequences are SNHLY and FYNNEI. This CDR3 has 13 residues. This chain's CDR3 is CASSERGTQPQHF. In DNA, the CDR3 is TGTGCCAGCAGTGAGCGGGGTACCCAGCCCCAGCATTTT.

V usage is TRBV5-6 and J usage is TRBJ1-6, with D uncertain. V lost 2 bases to trimming and J lost 1 base, with 7 bases between them. CDR3 length equals 15 residues. Per germline, CDR1 SGHDT and CDR2 YYEEEE. CDR3 in amino acids: CASSLARSYNSPLHF. The CDR3 DNA sequence: TGTGCCAGCAGCTTAGCCAGGTCCTATAATTCACCCCTCCACTTT.

CDR3 DNA sequence: TGCGCCAGCAGCCGAGAAGGACAGGGGTCGGGGGCCAACGTCCTGACTTTC. It yields the protein CASSREGQGSGANVLTF. The chain combines TRBV4-1 with TRBJ2-6, with 9 positions matching TRBD1. Germline assignment: CDR1 MGHRA and CDR2 YSYEKL. This CDR3 spans 17 amino acids. V lost 4 bases and J lost 4; bases outside the gene matches: 8.

The rearrangement joins TRBV28 to TRBJ1-2; D ambiguous. The CDR3 has 14 amino acids. V lost 4 bases, J lost 6 bases, and 15 bases lay in between. CDR1 and CDR2 from the germline V gene are MDHEN and SYDVKM. CDR3 region: CASSWAGARNGYTF. The CDR3 region has the DNA TGTGCCAGCAGTTGGGCTGGAGCCCGGAATGGCTACACCTTC.

V gene TRBV19 combines with J gene TRBJ1-6; D is undetermined. CDR1 LNHDA and CDR2 SQIVND come from the germline V gene (reference sequence). CDR3 size: 14 residues. The ends were cut back, 3 bases at V and 8 bases at J, with 11 bases in the middle. This chain's CDR3 is CASSMAGIDSPLHF. CDR3 DNA sequence: TGTGCCAGTAGTATGGCAGGTATAGATTCACCCCTCCACTTT.

The chain is built from TRBV7-4 and TRBJ1-3; 8 nucleotides line up with TRBD1. From germline, CDR1 is SGHVT and CDR2 SQSDAQ. Trimming cost V 6 bases and J 6 bases; bases outside gene matches: 10. This CDR3 has 15 amino acids. CDR3: CASSRTGFNENTIYF. Written as DNA, the CDR3 is TGTGCCAGCAGTCGGACAGGGTTCAATGAAAACACCATATATTTT.

The chain uses TRBV10-3 and TRBJ2-7; possibly TRBD1 or TRBD2 for D (5 bases each). CDR3 length equals 14 residues. Germline CDR1 reads ENHRY; CDR2 reads SYGVKD. V lost 4 bases to trimming and J lost 2 bases, with 12 bases between them. CDR3 in amino acids: CAISVEPGPYEQYF. CDR3 DNA: TGTGCCATCAGTGTTGAACCGGGACCCTACGAGCAGTACTTC.

The chain has TRBV20-1 and TRBJ2-4; D remains ambiguous. The V end was cut by 0 bases, the J end by 0 bases, with 6 bases between. The V gene's germline CDR1 is DFQATT and CDR2 SNEGSKA (reference sequence). The CDR3 length is 14 residues. CDR3 sequence reads: CSARDVLAKNIQYF. Written as DNA, the CDR3 is TGCAGTGCTAGAGACGTGTTAGCCAAAAACATTCAGTACTTC.

The chain combines TRBV14 with TRBJ2-1; 8 bases align to TRBD2. Unmatched junction bases numbered 10, after V lost 4 bases and J lost 5 bases. The CDR3 sequence is 16 residues long. CDR1 is SGHDN, CDR2 FVKESK, per germline. The CDR3 DNA is TGTGCCAGCAGCCCCTTGGGAGCGGGGGCCCACAATGAGCAGTTCTTC. Its translation: CASSPLGAGAHNEQFF.

This rearrangement joins TRBV5-1 to TRBJ1-2; D might be TRBD1 (6 bases). Germline-derived CDR1 and CDR2 are SGHRS and YFSETQ. V lost 9 bases to trimming and J lost 8 bases, with 20 bases between them. The CDR3 runs 13 residues. The CDR3 reads CATRDNFADGYTF. CDR3 in DNA: TGCGCCACCCGGGACAATTTTGCGGACGGCTACACCTTC.

The chain employs TRBV27 and TRBJ1-2; a weak D match, TRBD1 (6 bases). Trimming shortened V by 0 bases and J by 4 bases, and 12 bases separated the two germline ends. The CDR3 totals 15 residues. Germline V gene lookup returns CDR1 MNHEY and CDR2 SMNVEV (reference sequence). The CDR3 sequence: CASSLSRGHGYGYTF. The DNA of the CDR3 is TGTGCCAGCAGTTTATCCCGGGGGCACGGCTATGGCTACACCTTC.

The chain is built from TRBV29-1 and TRBJ1-1; D remains ambiguous. V was trimmed by 6 bases and J by 7 bases, leaving 9 bases between them. The CDR3 runs 10 residues. CDR1 SQVTM and CDR2 ANQGSEA come from the germline V gene. The CDR3 here is CSVVFVEAFF. The CDR3 nucleotides read TGCAGCGTCGTCTTTGTTGAAGCTTTCTTT.

The chain recombines TRBV5-6 with TRBJ1-5, with D possibly matching TRBD1 (5 bases). Germline V gives CDR1 SGHDT, CDR2 YYEEEE. The CDR3 is 16 residues long. V lost 0 bases, J lost 0 bases, and 10 bases lay in between. The DNA for the CDR3 is TGTGCCAGCAGCTTGGGACAGCTCGATAGCAATCAGCCCCAGCATTTT. As protein: CASSLGQLDSNQPQHF. The entire variable domain, with the rest obtained from reference TRBV5-6 and TRBJ1-5, is as follows: DAGVTQSPTHLIKTRGQQVTLRCSPKSGHDTVSWYQQALGQGPQFIFQYYEEEERQRGNFPDRFSGHQFPNYSSELNVNALLLGDSALYLCASSLGQLDSNQPQHFGDGTRLSIL.

The V call is TRBV20-1, the J call TRBJ1-2; D uncertain. The V end lost 1 base, the J end lost 14 bases, and 8 bases lay between the germline ends. In germline, CDR1 is DFQATT, CDR2 SNEGSKA (reference sequence). The CDR3 has 9 residues. The chain's CDR3 is CSARARMTF. For the CDR3, the DNA is TGCAGTGCTAGAGCCCGCATGACCTTC.

In its sample, this clonotype was seen once. This chain joins TRBV7-9 and TRBJ2-6, with D unresolved. The CDR3 covers 16 residues. The ends were cut back, 2 bases at V and 2 bases at J, with 10 bases in the middle. Germline loops: CDR1 SEHNR, CDR2 FQNEAQ (reference sequence). This chain's CDR3 is CASSLWSRAGANVLTF. The CDR3 DNA follows: TGTGCCAGCAGCTTATGGAGCCGTGCTGGGGCCAACGTCCTGACTTTC.

This clonotype occurred a few times. J is TRBJ1-2 and V is TRBV3-1; no firm D call. Germline loops: CDR1 LGHDT, CDR2 YNNKEL (reference sequence). V was clipped by 0 bases and J by 3 bases, with 11 bases between them. The CDR3 sequence is 15 residues long. The DNA for the CDR3 is TGTGCCAGCAGCCAAGATGGAGGCAGCCACTATGGCTACACCTTC. As protein: CASSQDGGSHYGYTF.

This clonotype occurred once. The chain has TRBV19 and TRBJ1-1; a possible D gene is TRBD1 (5 bases). The CDR3 totals 14 residues. CDR1 is LNHDA and CDR2 is SQIVND in the germline V gene (reference sequence). V lost 7 bases and J lost 2, with 14 bases in between. The CDR3 DNA reads TGTGCCAGTACCCATCGGGGGGACAACACTGAAGCTTTCTTT. Amino acid sequence: CASTHRGDNTEAFF.

The genes are TRBV5-4 and TRBJ2-1; 9 bases are a match to TRBD2. The CDR3 loop spans 16 amino acids. Per the germline V gene, CDR1 is SGHNT and CDR2 is YYREEE (reference sequence). V trimming: 0 bases; J trimming: 6 bases; junction bases outside the gene matches: 7. The CDR3 loop reads CASSLELAGASNEQFF. CDR3 coding DNA: TGTGCCAGCAGCTTGGAATTAGCGGGGGCCTCCAATGAGCAGTTCTTC.

The chain has TRBV14 and TRBJ2-3; perhaps TRBD2 as D (7 bases). Germline assignment: CDR1 SGHDN and CDR2 FVKESK. V gave up 4 bases and J gave up 4 bases, with 21 bases separating them. This CDR3 is 17 amino acids long. For the CDR3, the DNA is TGTGCCAGCAGCCTCCTTAACGGCGGGGGCCGATCAGATACGCAGTATTTT. It encodes CASSLLNGGGRSDTQYF.

This clonotype has a single count. J is TRBJ1-1 and V is TRBV19; TRBD1 agrees at 8 bases. The CDR3 covers 16 residues. Germline V gene sequence: CDR1 LNHDA, CDR2 SQIVND (reference sequence). With 3 bases clipped from V and 6 bases from J, the junction kept 12 bases outside the gene matches. CDR3: CASSIGLTGGNAEAFF. DNA for the CDR3: TGTGCCAGTAGTATTGGCCTAACAGGGGGTAACGCTGAAGCTTTCTTT.

J is TRBJ2-7 and V is TRBV20-1, with D tentatively TRBD1 or TRBD2 (5 bases each). This CDR3 has 15 residues. CDR1 and CDR2 from the germline V gene are DFQATT and SNEGSKA (reference sequence). The V gene lost 0 bases and the J gene lost 0 bases, with 12 bases spanning the gap. This chain's CDR3 is CSARDPRGASYEQYF. The CDR3 bases are TGCAGTGCTAGAGATCCGCGAGGGGCCTCCTACGAGCAGTACTTC.

V is TRBV7-2 and J is TRBJ1-2; no clear D gene. The V end was cut by 0 bases, the J end by 4 bases, with 9 bases between. From germline, CDR1 is SGHTA and CDR2 FQGNSA. The CDR3 consists of 14 residues. CDR3 residues: CASSLAPGSYGYTF. The CDR3 DNA follows: TGTGCCAGCAGCTTAGCCCCAGGTAGCTATGGCTACACCTTC.

Only a few counts were recorded for this clonotype. This chain links TRBV12-3 or TRBV12-4 with TRBJ1-2; no reliable D call. Trimming pared 6 bases from V and 5 bases from J, leaving 4 bases between. The CDR3 spans 10 residues. The CDR3: CASSRYGYTF. The CDR3 DNA follows: TGTGCCAGCAGCCGTTATGGCTACACCTTC.

V is TRBV29-1 and J is TRBJ1-1; D gene uncertain. Germline V lookup: CDR1 SQVTM, CDR2 ANQGSEA. V dropped 4 bases and J dropped 5 bases, with 14 bases sitting between them. This CDR3 has 13 amino acids. The CDR3 DNA reads as TGCAGCGTTGTACAGTTAATGGGTACTGAAGCTTTCTTT. It specifies CSVVQLMGTEAFF.

This CDR3 reads CASSLRLSWQETQYF. CDR3 coding DNA: TGTGCCAGCAGTCTAAGACTGTCCTGGCAAGAGACCCAGTACTTC. The chain is built from TRBV12-3 or TRBV12-4 and TRBJ2-5; D call uncertain. The V and J ends lost 5 bases and 2 bases respectively, with 15 bases between them. The CDR3 is made up of 15 amino acids.

This chain uses TRBV16 with TRBJ1-4; D ambiguous. Germline V gene sequence: CDR1 KGHSY, CDR2 FQNENV. Trimming took 4 bases from V and 3 from J, leaving 12 bases between them. This CDR3 has 15 residues. The CDR3 is CASSPTRVPNEKLFF. The CDR3, as DNA: TGTGCCAGCAGCCCCACGAGGGTGCCTAATGAAAAACTGTTTTTT. The variable domain in full, with the rest retrieved from reference TRBV16 and TRBJ1-4, is GEEVAQTPKHLVRGEGQKAKLYCAPIKGHSYVFWYQQVLKNEFKFLISFQNENVFDETGMPKERFSAKCLPNSPCSLEIQATKLEDSAVYFCASSPTRVPNEKLFFGSGTQLSVL.